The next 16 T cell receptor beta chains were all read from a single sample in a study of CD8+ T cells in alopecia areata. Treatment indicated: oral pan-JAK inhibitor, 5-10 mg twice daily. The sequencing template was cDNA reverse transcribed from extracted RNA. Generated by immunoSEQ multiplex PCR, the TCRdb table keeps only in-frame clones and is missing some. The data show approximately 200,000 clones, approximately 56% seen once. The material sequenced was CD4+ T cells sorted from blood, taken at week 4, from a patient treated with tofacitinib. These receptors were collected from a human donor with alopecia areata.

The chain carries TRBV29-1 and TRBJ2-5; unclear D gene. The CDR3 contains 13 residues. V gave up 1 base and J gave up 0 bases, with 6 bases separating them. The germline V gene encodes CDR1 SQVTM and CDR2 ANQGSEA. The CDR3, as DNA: TGCAGCGTTGAAGTAAGGTACCAAGAGACCCAGTACTTC. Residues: CSVEVRYQETQYF.

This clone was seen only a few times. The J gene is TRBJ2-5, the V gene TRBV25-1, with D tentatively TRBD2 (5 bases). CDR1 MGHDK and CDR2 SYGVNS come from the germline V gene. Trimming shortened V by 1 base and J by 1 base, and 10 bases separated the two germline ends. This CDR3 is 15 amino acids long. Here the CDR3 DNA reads TGTGCCAGCAGTGAATGGCTAGCCGGCCAAGAGACCCAGTACTTC. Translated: CASSEWLAGQETQYF.

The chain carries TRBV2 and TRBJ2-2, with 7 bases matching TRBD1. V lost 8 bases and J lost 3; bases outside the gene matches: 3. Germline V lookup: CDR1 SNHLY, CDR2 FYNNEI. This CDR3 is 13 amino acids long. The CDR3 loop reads CASRDSYTGELFF. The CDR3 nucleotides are TGTGCCAGCCGGGACAGCTACACCGGGGAGCTGTTTTTT. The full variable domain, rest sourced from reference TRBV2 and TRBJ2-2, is EPEVTQTPSHQVTQMGQEVILRCVPISNHLYFYWYRQILGQKVEFLVSFYNNEISEKSEIFDDQFSVERPDGSNFTLKIRSTKLEDSAMYFCASRDSYTGELFFGEGSRLTVL.

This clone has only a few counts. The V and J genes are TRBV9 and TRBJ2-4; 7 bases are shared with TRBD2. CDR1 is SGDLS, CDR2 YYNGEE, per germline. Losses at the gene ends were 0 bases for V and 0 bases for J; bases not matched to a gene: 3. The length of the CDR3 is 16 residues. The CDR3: CASSVGDYLAKNIQYF. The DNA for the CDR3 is TGTGCCAGCAGCGTAGGGGACTACCTAGCCAAAAACATTCAGTACTTC.

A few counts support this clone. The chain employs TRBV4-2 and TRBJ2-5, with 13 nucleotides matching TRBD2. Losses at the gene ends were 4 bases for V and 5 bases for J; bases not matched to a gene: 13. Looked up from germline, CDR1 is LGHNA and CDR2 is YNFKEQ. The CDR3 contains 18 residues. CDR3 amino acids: CASSLFPGLAGPGETQYF. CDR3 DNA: TGTGCCAGCAGCCTCTTCCCGGGACTAGCGGGACCCGGTGAGACCCAGTACTTC.

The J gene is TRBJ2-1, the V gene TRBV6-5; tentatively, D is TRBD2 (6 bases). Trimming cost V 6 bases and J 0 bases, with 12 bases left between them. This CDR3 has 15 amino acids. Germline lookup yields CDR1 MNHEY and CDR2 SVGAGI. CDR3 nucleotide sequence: TGTGCCAGCAGGGGGACTTCGAGCTCCTACAATGAGCAGTTCTTC. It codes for CASRGTSSSYNEQFF.

The CDR3 DNA reads TGCAGCGTTGAAGACTTGGGGGGCTACACCTTC. Residues: CSVEDLGGYTF. This chain uses TRBV29-1 with TRBJ1-2; D is uncertain. The V end lost 0 bases, the J end lost 8 bases, and 7 bases lay between the germline ends. This CDR3 is 11 amino acids long. Germline V gene lookup returns CDR1 SQVTM and CDR2 ANQGSEA.

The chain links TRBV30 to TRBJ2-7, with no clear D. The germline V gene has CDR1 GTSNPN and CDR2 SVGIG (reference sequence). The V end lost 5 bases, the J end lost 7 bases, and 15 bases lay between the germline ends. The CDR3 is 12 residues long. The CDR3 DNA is TGTGCCTGGCGATCTGCCTTTAGAGAGCAGTACTTC. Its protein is CAWRSAFREQYF.

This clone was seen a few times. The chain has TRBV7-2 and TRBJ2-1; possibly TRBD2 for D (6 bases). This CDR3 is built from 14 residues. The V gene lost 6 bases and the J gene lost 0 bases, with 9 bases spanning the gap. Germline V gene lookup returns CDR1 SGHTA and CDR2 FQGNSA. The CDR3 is CASSFGGSYNEQFF. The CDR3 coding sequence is TGTGCCAGCAGTTTCGGGGGCTCCTACAATGAGCAGTTCTTC.

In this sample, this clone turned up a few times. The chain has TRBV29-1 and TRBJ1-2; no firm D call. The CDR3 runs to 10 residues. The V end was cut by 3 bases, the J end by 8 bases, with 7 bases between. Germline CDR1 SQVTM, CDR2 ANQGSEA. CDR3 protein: CSVDIRGYTF. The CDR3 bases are TGCAGCGTTGATATCCGGGGCTACACCTTC.

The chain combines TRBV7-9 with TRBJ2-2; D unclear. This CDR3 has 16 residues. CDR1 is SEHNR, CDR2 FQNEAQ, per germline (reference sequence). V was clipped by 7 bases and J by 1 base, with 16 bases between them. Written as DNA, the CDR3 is TGTGCCAGCAACCCAGCCTGGGCCCAGAACACCGGGGAGCTGTTTTTT. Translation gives CASNPAWAQNTGELFF.

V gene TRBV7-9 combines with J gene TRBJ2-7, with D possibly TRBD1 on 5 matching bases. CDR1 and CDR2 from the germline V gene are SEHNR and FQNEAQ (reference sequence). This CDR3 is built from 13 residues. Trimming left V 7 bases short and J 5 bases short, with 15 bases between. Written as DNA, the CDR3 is TGTGCCAGCAAGGGCAGGGTGATCGACGAGCAGTACTTC. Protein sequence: CASKGRVIDEQYF.

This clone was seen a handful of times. The CDR3 bases are TGTGCCTGGATGACCAGGGCCTCCTACAATGAGCAGTTCTTC. Its protein product is CAWMTRASYNEQFF. The rearrangement uses TRBV30 and TRBJ2-1, with D possibly TRBD1 on 5 matching bases. Between the trimmed V and J ends, which lost 4 bases and 0 bases, there was a span of 10 bases. CDR1 is GTSNPN, CDR2 SVGIG, per germline (reference sequence). The CDR3 covers 14 residues.

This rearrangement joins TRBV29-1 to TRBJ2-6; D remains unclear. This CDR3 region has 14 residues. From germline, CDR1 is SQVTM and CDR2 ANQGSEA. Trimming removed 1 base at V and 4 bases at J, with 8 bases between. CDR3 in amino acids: CSVEGGAGANVLTF. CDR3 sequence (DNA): TGCAGCGTTGAAGGGGGTGCCGGGGCCAACGTCCTGACTTTC.

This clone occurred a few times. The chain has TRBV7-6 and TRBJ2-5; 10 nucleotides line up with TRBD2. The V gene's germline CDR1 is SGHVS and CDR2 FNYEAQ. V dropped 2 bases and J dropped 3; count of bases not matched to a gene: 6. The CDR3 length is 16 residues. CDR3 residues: CASSLRASGSEETQYF. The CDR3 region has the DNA TGTGCCAGCAGCTTAAGAGCTAGCGGGAGTGAAGAGACCCAGTACTTC.

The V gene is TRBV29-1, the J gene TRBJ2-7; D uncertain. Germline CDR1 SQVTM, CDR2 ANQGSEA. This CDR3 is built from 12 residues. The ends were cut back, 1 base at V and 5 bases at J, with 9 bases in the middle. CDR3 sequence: CSVEGSPHEQYF. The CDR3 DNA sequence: TGCAGCGTTGAAGGTAGTCCCCACGAGCAGTACTTC.